This T cell receptor beta chain was found in a study of T cells in Graves' hyperthyroidism and ophthalmopathy. TCR beta CDR3 regions were amplified from RNA transcripts. Initially, a first-round RT-PCR of the TCR CDR3 employed the HTBI primer set. One entry per CDR3 protein results from TCRdb running MiXCR on the multiplex PCR reads. Of 530,000 or so distinct CDR3 sequences detected, more than 15% appear once; the ten largest clones hold approximately 18%. V dropped 5 bases and J dropped 4 bases, with 12 bases sitting between them. Germline assignment: CDR1 SEHNR and CDR2 FQNEAQ (reference sequence). The CDR3 is 13 residues long. Exclusion of a patient resulted from uncontrolled infection, other autoimmune disease, pregnancy or lactation. From more than 9 ml of fresh peripheral blood, PBMCs were isolated.

Sequencing input: blood. This TCR derives from a young woman with Graves' ophthalmopathy. J is TRBJ2-7 and V is TRBV7-9, with D possibly being TRBD1 or TRBD2 (5 bases each). The CDR3 DNA reads as TGTGCCAGCAGCCACGGGGCTTTTTACGAGCAGTACTTC. Encoded protein: CASSHGAFYEQYF.